The sequence of this T cell receptor beta chain was determined in a study of blood T cell repertoires in COVID-19. With V trimmed by 7 bases and J by 6 bases, 6 bases remained unmatched. Germline V gene lookup returns CDR1 SGHRS and CDR2 YFSETQ. The length of the CDR3 is 14 residues. Authors' data handling: Estimated nucleated cell counts came from reference gene primer amplification. Assay: immunoSEQ multiplex PCR; the TCRdb copy retains only in-frame clones and omits some. V and J calls and clone size are given by that table; D and trimming were obtained from the DNA. The sample lists around 200,000 clones; roughly nine tenths were seen once.

The TCR comes from a woman aged 45 to 65 with acute or convalescent COVID-19. Sequencing was done on a sample of peripheral blood. The chain uses TRBV5-1 and TRBJ2-2, with TRBD2 matching over 10 bases. The CDR3 DNA reads as TGCGCCAGCGGTCTAGCGGGAGTAGCCGGGGAGCTGTTTTTT. It specifies CASGLAGVAGELFF.